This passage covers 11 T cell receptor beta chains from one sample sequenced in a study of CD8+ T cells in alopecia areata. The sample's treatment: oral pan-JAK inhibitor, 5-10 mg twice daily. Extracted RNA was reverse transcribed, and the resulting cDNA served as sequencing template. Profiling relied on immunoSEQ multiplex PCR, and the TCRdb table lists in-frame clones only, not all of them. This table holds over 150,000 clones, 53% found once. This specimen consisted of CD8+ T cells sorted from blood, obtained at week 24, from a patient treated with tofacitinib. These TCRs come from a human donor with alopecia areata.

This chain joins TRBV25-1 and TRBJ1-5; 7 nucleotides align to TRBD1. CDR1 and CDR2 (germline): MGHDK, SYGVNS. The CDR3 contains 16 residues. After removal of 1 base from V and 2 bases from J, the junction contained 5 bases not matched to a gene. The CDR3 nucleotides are TGTGCCAGCAGTGAATTTCGACAGGGAGGCAATCAGCCCCAGCATTTT. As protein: CASSEFRQGGNQPQHF.

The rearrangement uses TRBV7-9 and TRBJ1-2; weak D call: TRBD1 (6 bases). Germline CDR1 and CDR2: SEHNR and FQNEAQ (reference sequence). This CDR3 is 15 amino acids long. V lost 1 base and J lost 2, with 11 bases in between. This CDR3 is CASSLGVGGNYGYTF. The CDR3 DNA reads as TGTGCCAGCAGCTTAGGTGTAGGGGGAAACTATGGCTACACCTTC.

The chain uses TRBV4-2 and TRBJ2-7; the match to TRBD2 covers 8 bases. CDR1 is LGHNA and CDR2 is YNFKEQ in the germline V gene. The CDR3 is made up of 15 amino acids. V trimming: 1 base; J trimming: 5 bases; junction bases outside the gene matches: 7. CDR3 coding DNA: TGTGCCAGCAGCCAAGGCACGGGGGGGCTCGACGAGCAGTACTTC. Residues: CASSQGTGGLDEQYF.

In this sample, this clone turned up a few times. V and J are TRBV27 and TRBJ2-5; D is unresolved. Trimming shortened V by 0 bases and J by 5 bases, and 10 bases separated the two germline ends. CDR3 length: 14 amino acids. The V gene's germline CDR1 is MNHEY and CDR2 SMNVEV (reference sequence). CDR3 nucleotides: TGTGCCAGCAGTTTATCCATTCCATCGGAGACCCAGTACTTC. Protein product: CASSLSIPSETQYF.

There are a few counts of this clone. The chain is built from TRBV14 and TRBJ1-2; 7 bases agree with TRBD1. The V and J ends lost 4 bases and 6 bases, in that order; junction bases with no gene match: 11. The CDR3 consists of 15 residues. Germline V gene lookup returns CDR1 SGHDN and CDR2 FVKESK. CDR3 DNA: TGTGCCAGCAGCCCCACCCACAGGGGTTTGGATGGCTACACCTTC. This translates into CASSPTHRGLDGYTF.

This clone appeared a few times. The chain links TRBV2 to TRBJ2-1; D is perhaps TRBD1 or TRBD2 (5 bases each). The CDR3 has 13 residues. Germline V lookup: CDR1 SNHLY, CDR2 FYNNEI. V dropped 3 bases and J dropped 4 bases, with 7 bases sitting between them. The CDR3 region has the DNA TGTGCCAGCAGTGATGGGGGTTACAATGAGCAGTTCTTC. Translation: CASSDGGYNEQFF.

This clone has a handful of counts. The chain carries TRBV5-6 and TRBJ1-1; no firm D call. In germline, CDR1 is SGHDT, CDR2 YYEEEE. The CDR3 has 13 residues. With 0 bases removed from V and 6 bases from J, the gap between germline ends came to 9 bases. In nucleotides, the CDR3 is TGTGCCAGCAGCTTGGTGGGATGGGCTGAAGCTTTCTTT. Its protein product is CASSLVGWAEAFF.

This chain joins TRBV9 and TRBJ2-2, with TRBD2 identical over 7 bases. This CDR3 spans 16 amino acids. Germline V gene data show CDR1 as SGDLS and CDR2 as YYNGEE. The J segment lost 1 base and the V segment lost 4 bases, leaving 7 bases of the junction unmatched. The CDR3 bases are TGTGCCAGCAGCCACAGCCAGCGGGGGAACACCGGGGAGCTGTTTTTT. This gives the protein CASSHSQRGNTGELFF.

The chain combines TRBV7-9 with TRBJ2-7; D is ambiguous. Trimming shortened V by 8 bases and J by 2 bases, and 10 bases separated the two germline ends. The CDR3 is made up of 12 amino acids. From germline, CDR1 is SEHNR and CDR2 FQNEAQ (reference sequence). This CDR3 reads CASDEAPYEQYF. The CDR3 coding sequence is TGTGCCAGCGATGAGGCCCCCTACGAGCAGTACTTC.

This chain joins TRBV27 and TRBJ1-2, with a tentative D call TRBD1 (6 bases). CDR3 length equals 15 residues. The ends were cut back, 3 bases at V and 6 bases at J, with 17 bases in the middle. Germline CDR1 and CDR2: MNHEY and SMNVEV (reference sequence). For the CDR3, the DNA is TGTGCCAGCAGTTTTGATGGCGGGGGCGTGGATGGCTACACCTTC. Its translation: CASSFDGGGVDGYTF.

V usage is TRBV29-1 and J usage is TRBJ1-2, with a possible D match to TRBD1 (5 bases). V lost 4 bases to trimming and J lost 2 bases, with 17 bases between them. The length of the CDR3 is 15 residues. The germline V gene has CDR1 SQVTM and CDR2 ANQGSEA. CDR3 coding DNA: TGCAGCGTTGGTTTGTCAGGGAAAAAGAACTATGGCTACACCTTC. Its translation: CSVGLSGKKNYGYTF.